This TCR beta chain comes out of a study of cytotoxic CD8 clonotypes in ibrutinib-treated CLL. Overall study context: Patients attained some 24 partial and 2 complete responses; at median around 67 months, around 15 remained remitted while approximately 12 progressed. Samples showed on average about 250,000 productive templates and 94,082 productive rearrangements. Study-wide results and limits: The study found baseline clonality above age-matched healthy donors, tracking circulating CD8+ T-cell counts.

TCRdb keeps only in-frame clones here, not all; method: immunoSEQ multiplex PCR. The table includes around 140,000 clones, 80% detected once. Cryopreserved PBMCs provided about 2 micrograms of genomic DNA for the TCR beta libraries. As for this clone: Its cognate antigen is unknown.

CDR3 length equals 15 residues. Germline V CDR1 and CDR2: WSHSY, SAAADI. Trimming at V came to 5 bases and at J to 1 base, leaving 4 bases not matched to a gene. This sample comprised PBMCs, obtained after 36 months of ibrutinib treatment. The chain recombines TRBV10-2 with TRBJ2-2; TRBD1 agrees at 7 bases. The sequence came from a human donor with chronic lymphocytic leukemia. The CDR3 DNA sequence: TGCGCCAGCAGTCGACAGGGAGAGAACACCGGGGAGCTGTTTTTT. Translating gives CASSRQGENTGELFF.